This is a list of T cell receptor beta chains from one sample in a study of memory CD4+ T cells and cytomegalovirus serostatus. The repertoire was sequenced with immunoSEQ multiplex PCR; TCRdb's copy has only in-frame clones and lacks some. The repertoire has approximately 42,000 clones, 79% of them found once; the top ten carry 1.1%. Sequencing used memory CD4+ T cells from blood. These receptors all come from an adult in good health and CMV-seronegative. Each CDR3 is given with its conserved first and last residue. Each record gives: J gene, V gene, CDR3 protein.

TRBJ1-5	TRBV19	CASSTGTGGLPQHF
TRBJ1-2	TRBV7-2	CASSLETGEEGYTF
TRBJ2-7	TRBV5-1	CASSLGDRGSAVYEQYF
TRBJ2-2	TRBV5-4	CASRSSGRANTGELFF
TRBJ1-3	TRBV5-1	CASSLLSPPGNTIYF
TRBJ1-1	TRBV6-6	CASSYQGANTEAFF
TRBJ2-2	TRBV30	CAWSRAGGTGELFF
TRBJ1-2	TRBV5-4	CARRERDRGYTF
TRBJ1-4	TRBV18	CASSPNTDEKLFF
TRBJ1-1	TRBV15	CATSREMNTEAFF
TRBJ2-1	TRBV7-8	CASSLHLGVNNEQFF
TRBJ1-2	TRBV11-3	CASSFLRSGGYTF
TRBJ2-4	TRBV23-1	CASSQFGSVRRKNIQYF
TRBJ2-5	TRBV5-8	CASSLVLAGEETQYF
TRBJ2-7	TRBV6-1	CASGKSWGYEQYF
TRBJ1-1	TRBV5-4	CASSSGLTGGGTEAFF
TRBJ1-5	TRBV18	CASSPYRDNQPQHF
TRBJ1-1	TRBV28	CASSLTSGTSGRAEAFF
TRBJ2-2	TRBV2	CAIRDRYAGELFF
TRBJ2-7	TRBV29-1	CSVEEASSGTLSSYEQYF
TRBJ2-7	TRBV7-2	CASSLLAASRSEQYF
TRBJ2-3	TRBV6-1	CASSERRGLTDTQYF
TRBJ2-7	TRBV5-5	CASSLLRLGGSSSYEQYF
TRBJ1-2	TRBV19	CASTSQLLLGYTF
TRBJ2-7	TRBV7-2	CASKTTPGGGEQYF
TRBJ1-1	TRBV14	CASSQDTGITEAFF
TRBJ1-2	TRBV27	CASRKTGGGGYTF